This is a list of T cell receptor beta chains from one sample in a study of beta chain features in type 1 diabetes. TCRdb's table, derived via immunoSEQ multiplex PCR, lists solely in-frame clones and lacks some. The sample lists 640,000 or so clones; roughly 13% were seen once. The sequencing input was naive CD4+ T cells from blood. The source is a man aged 18 to 29 with type 1 diabetes. The CDR3 runs from the conserved cysteine through the conserved F or W. The order of the fields is D gene, clone size, V gene, J gene, CDR3 DNA, CDR3 protein. D genes are given only for firm matches. Clone size is shown for a subset of rows, as once, few, many or a class of expanded clone.

NA,many,TRBV14,TRBJ2-6,TGTGCCAGCAGCCGGACAGTTGGGGCCAACGTCCTGACTTTC,CASSRTVGANVLTF
NA,few,TRBV5-6,TRBJ2-2,TGTGCCAGCTCCAGGACACAACTCAACACCGGGGAGCTGTTTTTT,CASSRTQLNTGELFF
NA,few,TRBV19,TRBJ1-2,TGTGCCAGTAGTATATTCGAGGGTGGCTACACCTTC,CASSIFEGGYTF
NA,NA,TRBV5-1,TRBJ2-5,TGCGCCAGCAGCGCGCCAGACGGGAGTCAAGAGACCCAGTACTTC,CASSAPDGSQETQYF
NA,NA,TRBV6-1,TRBJ1-2,TGTGCCAGCATCGATGACAGACTCTATGGCTACACCTTC,CASIDDRLYGYTF
NA,NA,TRBV2,TRBJ1-1,TGTGCCAGCAGTGAAGGGTGGACTGAAGCTTTCTTT,CASSEGWTEAFF
NA,many,TRBV30,TRBJ2-5,TGTGCCTGGAGTGTACCTGGGGTCGAGACCCAGTACTTC,CAWSVPGVETQYF
TRBD1,few,TRBV6-5,TRBJ2-7,TGTGCCAGCAGACGGACAGGAATTTCCTACGAGCAGTACTTC,CASRRTGISYEQYF
NA,NA,TRBV6-5,TRBJ1-6,TGTGCCAGCAGTTTATGGAGCTTCAATTCACCCCTCCACTTT,CASSLWSFNSPLHF
NA,NA,TRBV10-2,TRBJ1-1,TGCGCCAGCAGGCCTGGTCAGGGTCCCACTGAAGCTTTCTTT,CASRPGQGPTEAFF
NA,few,TRBV25-1,TRBJ2-3,TGTGCCAGCAGTGGGGGAATCACAGATACGCAGTATTTT,CASSGGITDTQYF
NA,NA,TRBV6-1,TRBJ1-5,TGTGCCAGCAGTGTCGGGACACCCATCAATCAGCCCCAGCATTTT,CASSVGTPINQPQHF
TRBD1,NA,TRBV5-1,TRBJ1-1,TGCGCCAGCAGCTTGGAAGGCCTCGGGACAGACTATGAAGCTTTCTTT,CASSLEGLGTDYEAFF
NA,few,TRBV25-1,TRBJ1-3,TGTGCCAGCAGTTTCGCTGGGTCCTCTGGAAACACCATATATTTT,CASSFAGSSGNTIYF
NA,NA,TRBV20-1,TRBJ1-2,TGCAGTGCTAGAGTTTCTGGGACATCGAGCTTC,CSARVSGTSSF
TRBD1,NA,TRBV7-2,TRBJ1-2,TGTGCCAGCAGCCCCCGGGACAGGGATAACTATGGCTACACCTTC,CASSPRDRDNYGYTF
NA,few,TRBV9,TRBJ1-1,TGTGCCAGCAGCGGCCAGGTAGGGGACACTGAAGCTTTCTTT,CASSGQVGDTEAFF
NA,few,TRBV19,TRBJ2-7,TGTGCCAGTAGCCCGAAACCCATCTACGAGCAGTACTTC,CASSPKPIYEQYF
NA,few,TRBV7-2,TRBJ2-5,TGTGCCAGCAGCTGGCAAGTGTCCCAAGAGACCCAGTACTTC,CASSWQVSQETQYF
TRBD1,NA,TRBV18,TRBJ2-4,TGTGCCAGCTCTACGACAGGGGTCGAAAACATTCAGTACTTC,CASSTTGVENIQYF
TRBD1,NA,TRBV30,TRBJ2-5,TGTGCCTGGCGTTCAAAGTCAGGGGGACCTCAAGAGACCCAGTACTTC,CAWRSKSGGPQETQYF
NA,NA,TRBV7-9,TRBJ1-6,TGTGCCAGCAGTTGGTCGGGAGCTGATAATTCACCCCTCCACTTT,CASSWSGADNSPLHF
NA,few,TRBV11-3,TRBJ2-1,TGTGCCAGCCTATCTAGGGACGTCGGAGGGGGTGAGCAGTTCTTC,CASLSRDVGGGEQFF
NA,NA,TRBV10-1,TRBJ2-7,TGCGCCAGCAGTGATAACAGGGTCTACGAGCAGTACTTC,CASSDNRVYEQYF
TRBD2,few,TRBV19,TRBJ2-7,TGTGCCAGTAGAAGGACTAGCGGGGTGAGCACCTACGAGCAGTACTTC,CASRRTSGVSTYEQYF
NA,few,TRBV30,TRBJ1-1,TGTGCCTGGAGTCGGGGAGATGAAGCTTTCTTT,CAWSRGDEAFF
TRBD2,few,TRBV7-2,TRBJ2-1,TGTGCCAGCAGCTTGCCGCGGGGGGGCGGCTCCTACAATGAGCAGTTCTTC,CASSLPRGGGSYNEQFF
TRBD1,NA,TRBV6-5,TRBJ1-2,TGTGCCAGCAGTTACTCGACAGGGAGGCGGCGCGGCTACACCTTC,CASSYSTGRRRGYTF
NA,NA,TRBV5-1,TRBJ1-5,TGCGCCAGCAGCTTGGCGCCAGGGAATCAGCCCCAGCATTTT,CASSLAPGNQPQHF
NA,NA,TRBV14,TRBJ2-3,TGTGCCAGCAGCCAAGGGCCCCTGGAGTATTTT,CASSQGPLEYF
TRBD2,few,TRBV10-3,TRBJ2-3,TGTGCCATCAGTGAGCGGGCGGGGGTTAGCACAGATACGCAGTATTTT,CAISERAGVSTDTQYF
TRBD2,NA,TRBV30,TRBJ2-7,TGTGCCTGGAGCGGGACTAGCGGGGGGAATCCTGAGTACGAGCAGTACTTC,CAWSGTSGGNPEYEQYF
TRBD1,NA,TRBV4-2,TRBJ2-7,TGTGCCAGCAGCCAAGTGGGACAGGGGAGCTACGAGCAGTACTTC,CASSQVGQGSYEQYF
NA,few,TRBV9,TRBJ1-2,TGTGCCAGCAACTCTCACCCGGACGGCCTCTATGGCTACACCTTC,CASNSHPDGLYGYTF
NA,few,TRBV7-7,TRBJ2-5,TGTGCCAGCTCCCTCCAAGAGACCCAGTACTTC,CASSLQETQYF
TRBD1,few,TRBV30,TRBJ1-1,TGTGCCTGGAGTGTACTAGGGGGCATCACTGAAGCTTTCTTT,CAWSVLGGITEAFF
TRBD2,few,TRBV25-1,TRBJ2-3,TGTGCCAGCGACCTAGCGGGCACAGATACGCAGTATTTT,CASDLAGTDTQYF
TRBD1,NA,TRBV30,TRBJ1-6,TGTGCCTGGAGGAGGACAGGGGGAGATAATTCACCCCTCCACTTT,CAWRRTGGDNSPLHF
TRBD1,NA,TRBV28,TRBJ2-5,TGTGCCAGCAGTAATCGGACAGGGCAAGAGACCCAGTACTTC,CASSNRTGQETQYF
TRBD1,few,TRBV2,TRBJ2-7,TGTGCCAGCGGACGACAGGGAGTTGCCGAGCAGTACTTC,CASGRQGVAEQYF
NA,few,TRBV9,TRBJ2-3,TGTGCCAGCAGCTCAAGAAGTGGGGGTAGCACAGATACGCAGTATTTT,CASSSRSGGSTDTQYF
NA,few,TRBV6-1,TRBJ2-1,TGTGCCAGCAGTGACCTTCGGCGGGGACCCTACAATGAGCAGTTCTTC,CASSDLRRGPYNEQFF
NA,few,TRBV7-9,TRBJ1-1,TGTGCCAGCAGCTTACAGGCGAGAGACACTGAAGCTTTCTTT,CASSLQARDTEAFF
TRBD1,NA,TRBV6-5,TRBJ1-5,TGTGCCAGCAGGCCGGGACAGTACAATCAGCCCCAGCATTTT,CASRPGQYNQPQHF
TRBD1,NA,TRBV5-1,TRBJ1-1,TGCGCCAGCAGCGCGGGACAGCAATACACTGAAGCTTTCTTT,CASSAGQQYTEAFF
NA,NA,TRBV27,TRBJ2-6,TGTGCCAGCAGTTTATGGGGGGATTCAGGGGCCAACGTCCTGACTTTC,CASSLWGDSGANVLTF
TRBD2,NA,TRBV7-3,TRBJ2-1,TGTGCCAGCAGCTTAAGGAGCGGGGCCGATGAGCAGTTCTTC,CASSLRSGADEQFF
TRBD2,few,TRBV29-1,TRBJ2-7,TGCAGCGTTGAAGATCCCCCGGGGGGGCGAAACGAGCAGTACTTC,CSVEDPPGGRNEQYF
NA,few,TRBV11-2,TRBJ1-2,TGTGCCAGCAGCTGGGCAGGGAATGGCTACACCTTC,CASSWAGNGYTF
NA,few,TRBV6-5,TRBJ1-2,TGTGCCAGCAGTAAATCGGGGTACTATGGCTACACCTTC,CASSKSGYYGYTF
NA,NA,TRBV4-1,TRBJ1-4,TGCGCCAGCAGCCAAGATACGGGGGGGGGTCGGGAAAAACTGTTTTTT,CASSQDTGGGREKLFF
NA,NA,TRBV10-3,TRBJ2-5,TGTGCCATCAGTGGCGGGTCCCAAGAGACCCAGTACTTC,CAISGGSQETQYF
NA,NA,TRBV7-2,TRBJ1-2,TGTGCCAGTCGAGAGCGGACTCGGGGGGACTATGGCTACACCTTC,CASRERTRGDYGYTF
NA,few,TRBV9,TRBJ1-5,TGTGCCAGCAGCCTGAGCGAGGGTGGGCCCCAGCATTTT,CASSLSEGGPQHF
NA,few,TRBV30,TRBJ1-6,TGTGCCTGGAGTCTAAATAATTCACCCCTCCACTTT,CAWSLNNSPLHF
TRBD1,few,TRBV6-6,TRBJ1-3,TGTGCCAGCACAGGGGGAACTGGAAACACCATATATTTT,CASTGGTGNTIYF
NA,NA,TRBV6-6,TRBJ2-7,TGTGCCAGCAGTCCCAGTGGGGACTACGAGCAGTACTTC,CASSPSGDYEQYF
NA,few,TRBV19,TRBJ2-1,TGTGCCAGTAGTAGGGGACCGGGCTACAATGAGCAGTTCTTC,CASSRGPGYNEQFF